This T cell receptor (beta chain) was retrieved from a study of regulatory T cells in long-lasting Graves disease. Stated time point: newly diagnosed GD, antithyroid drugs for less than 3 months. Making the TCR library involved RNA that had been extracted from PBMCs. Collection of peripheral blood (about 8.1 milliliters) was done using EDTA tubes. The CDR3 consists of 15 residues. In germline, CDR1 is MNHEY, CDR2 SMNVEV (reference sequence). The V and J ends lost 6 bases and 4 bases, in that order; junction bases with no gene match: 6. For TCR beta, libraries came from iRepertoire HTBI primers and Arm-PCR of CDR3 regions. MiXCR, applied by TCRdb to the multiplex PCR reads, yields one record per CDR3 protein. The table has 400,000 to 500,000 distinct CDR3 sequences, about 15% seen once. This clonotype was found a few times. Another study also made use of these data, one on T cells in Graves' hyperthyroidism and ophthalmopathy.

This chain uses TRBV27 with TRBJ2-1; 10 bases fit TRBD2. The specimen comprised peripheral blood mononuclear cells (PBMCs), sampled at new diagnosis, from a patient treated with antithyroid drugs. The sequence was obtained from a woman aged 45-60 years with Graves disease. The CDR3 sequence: CASRDLAGVYNEQFF. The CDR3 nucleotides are TGTGCCAGCAGGGACCTAGCGGGAGTGTACAATGAGCAGTTCTTC.